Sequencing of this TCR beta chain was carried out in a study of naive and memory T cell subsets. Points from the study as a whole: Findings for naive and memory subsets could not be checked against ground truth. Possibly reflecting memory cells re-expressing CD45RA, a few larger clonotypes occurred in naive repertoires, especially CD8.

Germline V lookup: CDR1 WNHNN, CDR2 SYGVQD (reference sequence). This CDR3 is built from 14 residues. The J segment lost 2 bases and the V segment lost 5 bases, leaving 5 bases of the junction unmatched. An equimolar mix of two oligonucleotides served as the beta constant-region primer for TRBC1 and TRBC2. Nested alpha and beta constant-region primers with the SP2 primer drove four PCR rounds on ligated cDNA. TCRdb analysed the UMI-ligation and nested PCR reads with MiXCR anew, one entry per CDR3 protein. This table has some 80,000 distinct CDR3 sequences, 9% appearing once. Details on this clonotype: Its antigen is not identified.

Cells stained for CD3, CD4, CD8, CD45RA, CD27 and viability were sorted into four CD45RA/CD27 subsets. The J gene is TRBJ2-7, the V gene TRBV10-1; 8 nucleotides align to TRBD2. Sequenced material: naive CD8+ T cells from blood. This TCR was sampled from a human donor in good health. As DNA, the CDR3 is TGCGCCAGCAGTTTAGCGGGATCAACCTACGAGCAGTACTTC. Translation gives CASSLAGSTYEQYF.